This section outlines one TCR beta chain sequence together with its context. Its antigen remains unknown. Germline-derived CDR1 and CDR2 are MNHEY and SVGAGI. The CDR3 has 15 residues. V gave up 0 bases and J gave up 1 base; unmatched junction bases: 1. PCR was performed using 60 Vbeta and 13 Jbeta primers. Source study methods: Unique TCR beta chains numbered around 75 million in a later analysis, with about 9.9 million shared. The data were produced by immunoSEQ multiplex PCR, yet TCRdb's version contains in-frame clones alone and is incomplete. V and J calls and clone size are given by that table; D and trimming were obtained from the DNA. The sample has about 130,000 clones, about 69% seen once. This sample is part of a study of cytomegalovirus exposure and HLA in healthy donors. Findings and caveats of the study: Analysis was carried out at a later point, and it linked a missense DCLRE1C variant to TCR beta V- and J-gene trimming.

The source is a man aged 25 to 40 in good health and CMV-seronegative. The specimen sequenced was PBMCs. The rearrangement uses TRBV6-5 and TRBJ1-2; 8 bases fit TRBD1. CDR3 in DNA: TGTGCCAGCAGTTACTCGGACAGGGTTAACTATGGCTACACCTTC. Protein sequence: CASSYSDRVNYGYTF.